This T cell receptor (beta chain) was observed in a study of CD8+ T cells in alopecia areata. Study-level results: Clonality was higher in lesional than normal scalp, especially in alopecia totalis/universalis. Uncertainty about whether baseline CD8+ expansion is linked to response remains, with one nonresponder.

The CDR3 consists of 17 residues. V dropped 6 bases and J dropped 0 bases, with 18 bases sitting between them. CDR1 MGHRA and CDR2 YSYEKL come from the germline V gene. Documented treatment: oral pan-JAK inhibitor, 5-10 mg twice daily. A word on this clone: Its specificity is not known.

cDNA serving as the sequencing template came from extracted, reverse transcribed RNA. Only in-frame clones appear in the TCRdb table, and some are missing; sequencing was by immunoSEQ multiplex PCR. The sample lists 90,000 to 120,000 clones; 84% were seen once. The rearrangement joins TRBV4-1 to TRBJ2-4; D is possibly TRBD2 (5 bases). Here the sequenced sample was CD8+ T cells sorted from blood, taken at week 24, from a patient treated with tofacitinib. The TCR sequence derives from a human donor with alopecia areata. The CDR3 protein is CASRQTLGERAKNIQYF. CDR3 bases: TGCGCCAGCAGACAGACGCTTGGGGAGAGAGCCAAAAACATTCAGTACTTC.